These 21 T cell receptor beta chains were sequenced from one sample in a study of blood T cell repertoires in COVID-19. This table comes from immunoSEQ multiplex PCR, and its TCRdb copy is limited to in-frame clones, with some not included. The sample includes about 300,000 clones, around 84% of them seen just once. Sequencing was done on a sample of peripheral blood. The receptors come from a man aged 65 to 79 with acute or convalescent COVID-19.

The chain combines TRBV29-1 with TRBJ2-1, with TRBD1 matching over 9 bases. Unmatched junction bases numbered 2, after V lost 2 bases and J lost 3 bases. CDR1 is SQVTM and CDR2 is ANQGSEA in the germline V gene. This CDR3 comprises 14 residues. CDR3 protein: CSVEWTGVYNEQFF. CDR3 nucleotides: TGCAGCGTTGAATGGACAGGGGTCTACAATGAGCAGTTCTTC.

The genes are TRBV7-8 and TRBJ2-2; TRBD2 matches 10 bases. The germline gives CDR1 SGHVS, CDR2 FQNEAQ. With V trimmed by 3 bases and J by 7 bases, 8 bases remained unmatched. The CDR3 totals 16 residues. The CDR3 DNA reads TGTGCCAGCAGCTTGCCCTCCCTAGCGGGGGTCGGGGAGCTGTTTTTT. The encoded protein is CASSLPSLAGVGELFF.

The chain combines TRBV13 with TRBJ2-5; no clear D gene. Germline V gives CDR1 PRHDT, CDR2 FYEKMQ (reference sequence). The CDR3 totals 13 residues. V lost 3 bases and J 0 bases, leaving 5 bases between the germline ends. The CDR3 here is CASSFRDQETQYF. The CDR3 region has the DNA TGTGCCAGCAGCTTTCGGGACCAAGAGACCCAGTACTTC.

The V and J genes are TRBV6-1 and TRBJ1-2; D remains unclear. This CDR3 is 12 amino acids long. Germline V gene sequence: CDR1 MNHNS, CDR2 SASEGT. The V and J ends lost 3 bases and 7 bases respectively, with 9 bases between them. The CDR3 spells CASSEWRGGYTF. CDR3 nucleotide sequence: TGTGCCAGCAGTGAGTGGCGGGGTGGCTACACCTTC.

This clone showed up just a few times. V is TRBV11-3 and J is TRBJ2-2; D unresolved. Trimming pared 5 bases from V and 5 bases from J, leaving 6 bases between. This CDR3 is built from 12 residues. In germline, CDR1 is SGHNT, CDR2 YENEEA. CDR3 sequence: CASSRATGELFF. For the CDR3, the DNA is TGTGCCAGCAGCCGAGCAACCGGGGAGCTGTTTTTT. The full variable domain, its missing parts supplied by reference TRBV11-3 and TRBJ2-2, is EAGVVQSPRYKIIEKKQPVAFWCNPISGHNTLYWYLQNLGQGPELLIRYENEEAVDDSQLPKDRFSAERLKGVDSTLKIQPAELGDSAVYLCASSRATGELFFGEGSRLTVL.

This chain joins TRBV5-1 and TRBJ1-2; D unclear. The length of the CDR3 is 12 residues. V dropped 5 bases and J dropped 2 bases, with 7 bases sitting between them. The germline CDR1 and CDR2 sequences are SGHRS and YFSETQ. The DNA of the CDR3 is TGCGCCAGCAGGTCAGAAAACTATGGCTACACCTTC. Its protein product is CASRSENYGYTF.

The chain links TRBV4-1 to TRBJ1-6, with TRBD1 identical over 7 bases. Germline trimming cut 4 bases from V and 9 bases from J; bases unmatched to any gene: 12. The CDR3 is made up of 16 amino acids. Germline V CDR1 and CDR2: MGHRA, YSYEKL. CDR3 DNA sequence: TGCGCCAGCAGCCCTTTGAGGGCAGGGGGTGCTTCACCCCTCCACTTT. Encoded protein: CASSPLRAGGASPLHF.

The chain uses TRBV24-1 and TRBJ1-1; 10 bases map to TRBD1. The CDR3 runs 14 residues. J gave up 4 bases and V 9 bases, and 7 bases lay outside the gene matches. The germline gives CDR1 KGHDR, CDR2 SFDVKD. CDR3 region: CATAPGQGFTEAFF. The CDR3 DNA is TGTGCCACCGCACCGGGACAGGGGTTCACTGAAGCTTTCTTT.

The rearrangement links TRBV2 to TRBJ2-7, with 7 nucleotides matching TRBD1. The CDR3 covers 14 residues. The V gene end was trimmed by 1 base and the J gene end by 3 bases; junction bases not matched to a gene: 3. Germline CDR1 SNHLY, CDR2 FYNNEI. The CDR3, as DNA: TGTGCCAGCAGTGAAGTCCAGGGGGACTACGAGCAGTACTTC. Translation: CASSEVQGDYEQYF.

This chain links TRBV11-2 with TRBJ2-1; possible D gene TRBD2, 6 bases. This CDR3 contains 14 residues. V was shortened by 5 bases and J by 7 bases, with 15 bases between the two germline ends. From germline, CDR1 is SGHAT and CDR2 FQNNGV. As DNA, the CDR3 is TGTGCCAGCAGCATTAGCGGCTTCGGGAATGAGCAGTTCTTC. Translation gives CASSISGFGNEQFF. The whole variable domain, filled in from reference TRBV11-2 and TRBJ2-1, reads EAGVAQSPRYKIIEKRQSVAFWCNPISGHATLYWYQQILGQGPKLLIQFQNNGVVDDSQLPKDRFSAERLKGVDSTLKIQPAKLEDSAVYLCASSISGFGNEQFFGPGTRLTVL.

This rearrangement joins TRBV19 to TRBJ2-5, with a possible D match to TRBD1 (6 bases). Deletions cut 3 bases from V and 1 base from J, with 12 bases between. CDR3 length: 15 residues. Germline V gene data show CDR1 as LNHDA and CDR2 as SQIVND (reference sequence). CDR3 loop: CASSIPGQLQETQYF. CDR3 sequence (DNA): TGTGCCAGTAGTATCCCCGGACAGCTCCAAGAGACCCAGTACTTC.

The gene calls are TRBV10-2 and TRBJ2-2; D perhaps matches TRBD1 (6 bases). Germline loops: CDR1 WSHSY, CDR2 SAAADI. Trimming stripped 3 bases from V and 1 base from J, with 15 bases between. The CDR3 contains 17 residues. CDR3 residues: CASSESNRVGNTGELFF. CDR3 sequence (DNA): TGCGCCAGCAGTGAATCTAACAGGGTGGGGAACACCGGGGAGCTGTTTTTT.

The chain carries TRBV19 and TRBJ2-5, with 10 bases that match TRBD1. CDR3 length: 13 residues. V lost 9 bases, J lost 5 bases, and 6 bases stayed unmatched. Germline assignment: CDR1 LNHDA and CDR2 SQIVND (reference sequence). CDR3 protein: CARQTGGVETQYF. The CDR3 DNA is TGTGCCAGGCAGACAGGGGGCGTTGAGACCCAGTACTTC. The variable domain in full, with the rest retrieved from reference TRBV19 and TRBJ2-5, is DGGITQSPKYLFRKEGQNVTLSCEQNLNHDAMYWYRQDPGQGLRLIYYSQIVNDFQKGDIAEGYSVSREKKESFPLTVTSAQKNPTAFYLCARQTGGVETQYFGPGTRLLVL.

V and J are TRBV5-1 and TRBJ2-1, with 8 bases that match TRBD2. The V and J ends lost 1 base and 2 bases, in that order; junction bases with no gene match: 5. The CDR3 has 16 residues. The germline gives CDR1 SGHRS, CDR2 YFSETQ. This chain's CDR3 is CASSLTAGGPYNEQFF. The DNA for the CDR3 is TGCGCCAGCAGCTTGACGGCGGGGGGCCCCTACAATGAGCAGTTCTTC.

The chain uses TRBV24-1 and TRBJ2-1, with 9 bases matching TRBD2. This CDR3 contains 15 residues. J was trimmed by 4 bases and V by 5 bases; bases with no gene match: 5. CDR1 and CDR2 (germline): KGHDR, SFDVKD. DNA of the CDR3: TGTGCCACCAGTGGTCGGACTAGCGATTACAATGAGCAGTTCTTC. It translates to CATSGRTSDYNEQFF.

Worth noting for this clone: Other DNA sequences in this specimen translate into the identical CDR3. CDR3 nucleotide sequence: TGTGCCAGCAGTCCTTTTAGGACAGGGGGAAATGAAAAACTGTTTTTT. This gives the protein CASSPFRTGGNEKLFF. V and J are TRBV3-1 (or the pseudogene TRBV3-2) and TRBJ1-4; TRBD1 agrees at 10 bases. This CDR3 comprises 16 residues. The germline V gene encodes CDR1 LGHDT and CDR2 YNNKEL (reference sequence). Trimming removed 6 bases from V and 5 bases from J; junction bases left unmatched: 9.

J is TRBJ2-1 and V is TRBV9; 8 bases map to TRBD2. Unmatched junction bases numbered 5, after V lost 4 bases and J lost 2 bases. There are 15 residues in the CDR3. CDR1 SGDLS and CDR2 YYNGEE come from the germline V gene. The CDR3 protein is CASSLLAGPYNEQFF. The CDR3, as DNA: TGTGCCAGCAGCCTCCTAGCGGGCCCCTACAATGAGCAGTTCTTC.

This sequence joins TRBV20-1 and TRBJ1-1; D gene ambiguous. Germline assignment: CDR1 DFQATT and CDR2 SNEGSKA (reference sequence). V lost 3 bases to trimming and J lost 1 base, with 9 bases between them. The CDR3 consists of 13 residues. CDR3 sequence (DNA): TGCAGTGCTAGTAAACGGAGGAACACTGAAGCTTTCTTT. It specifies CSASKRRNTEAFF.

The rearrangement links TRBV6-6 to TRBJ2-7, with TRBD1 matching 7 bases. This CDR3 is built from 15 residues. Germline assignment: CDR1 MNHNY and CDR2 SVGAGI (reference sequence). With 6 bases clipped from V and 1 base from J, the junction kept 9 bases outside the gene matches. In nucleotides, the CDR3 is TGTGCCAGCAGGAGCCGGGACAGAATTTCCTACGAGCAGTACTTC. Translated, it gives CASRSRDRISYEQYF.

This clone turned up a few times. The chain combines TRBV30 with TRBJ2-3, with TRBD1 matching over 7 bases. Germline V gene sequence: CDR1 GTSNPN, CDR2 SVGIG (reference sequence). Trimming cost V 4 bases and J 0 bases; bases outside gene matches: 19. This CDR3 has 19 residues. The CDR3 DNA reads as TGTGCCTGGAACCAAGGAGAGGGACAGATGATCCCTAGCACAGATACGCAGTATTTT. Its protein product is CAWNQGEGQMIPSTDTQYF.

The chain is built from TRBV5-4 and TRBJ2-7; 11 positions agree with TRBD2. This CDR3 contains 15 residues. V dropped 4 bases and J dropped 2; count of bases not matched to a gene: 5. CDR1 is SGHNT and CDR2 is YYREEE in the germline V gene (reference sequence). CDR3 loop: CASSRGTSGTYEQYF. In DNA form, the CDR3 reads TGTGCCAGCAGCCGGGGGACTAGCGGCACCTACGAGCAGTACTTC.